This entry features one T cell receptor (beta chain) sequence. No antigen is known for it. No much larger clonotype is one base removed from it; base qualities were not supplied. Synthetic TCR analog templates were spiked into each PCR to estimate absolute template abundance from read counts. The immunoSEQ assay used bias-controlled V and J gene primers to amplify TCRbeta CDR3 regions from genomic DNA. Sequencing of rearranged TCRbeta segments was performed at approximately 20X coverage. The authors' pipeline ran thus. Sequencing errors were corrected by clustering, and CDR3s were annotated against IMGT so that V, D and J genes could be assigned. Only productive TCRbeta rearrangements were used in downstream analyses, excluding out-of-frame or stop-codon sequences. Clonality was computed as one minus Shannon entropy normalized by the log of the number of unique productive sequences. Fisher's exact test with Benjamini-Hochberg correction, at a threshold of adjusted p below 0.01, was used to find clones that differed between time points or between blood and tumor. The table comes from immuneACCESS by way of TCRdb, which keeps in-frame sequences with V and J called. Part of the clones is missing from these tables; in studies checked, under half for an unresolved V gene and the rest for unknown reasons. V and J calls and clone size follow that table, whereas D and trimming were derived from the DNA. Here the sample has about 50,000 clones; 79% occur a single time. The biggest ten clones account for 8.5% to 12% of the sample.

Reading the label with the study, this specimen's time point is: pretreatment peripheral blood. The cohort included 25 to 35 patients with locally advanced or metastatic urothelial carcinoma who were treated at Memorial Sloan Kettering on a trial protocol. Peripheral blood mononuclear cells were collected pretreatment and during treatment, with between 1 and 8 total time points per patient. The Qiagen DNeasy Blood extraction kit was used to purify genomic DNA from total PBMCs and from tumor samples. PBMCs were collected pretreatment and during treatment, and were isolated and stored as previously described. This specimen comes from a study of PD-L1 blockade in urothelial cancer (dated by TCRdb to the late 2010s). General notes on the study: Therapy was started in the mid-2010s for all patients, and atezolizumab 1,200 mg was administered intravenously every 3 weeks. About 85% of the roughly 30 patients were males with bladder-origin urothelial cancer, and about 65% of the 29 reported a prior smoking history. An ECOG performance status of 0 or 1 was recorded for the patients, and 0 to 3 prior chemotherapy regimens had been received by the patients. Blood samples were analyzed at two time points: 3 weeks after treatment start (second dose) and 6 weeks after treatment start. Blood samples yielded a median of around 150,000 T cells and around 83,000 unique TCRs, with median clonality around 0.083. The study was an exploratory multi-omic analysis of somatic, immune and clinical correlates of response to PD-L1 blockade with atezolizumab in urothelial cancer. Pretreatment tumor samples, along with matched peripheral blood serially collected before and after atezolizumab treatment, were subjected to TCR sequencing. Progression-free survival longer than 6 months counted as durable clinical benefit, and TCR features were additionally tested against both progression-free and overall survival. In the same patients, pretreatment tumors underwent whole exome sequencing and RNA sequencing in addition to TCR sequencing. Durable clinical benefit was achieved by nine patients and was not achieved by 20 patients. Pretreatment blood TCR-seq was available for about 28 patients, at least one posttreatment blood collection was obtained for about 24 patients, and tumor TCR-seq was available for about 24 patients. Study-level results and caveats: Because of the small sample size (n ≈ 27) and the many exploratory analyses performed, the results are intended to be regarded as hypothesis-generating. A pretreatment peripheral blood TCR clonality below the median was linked to improved progression-free and overall survival. Among patients with durable benefit, tumor-associated TCR clones showed greater expansion in peripheral blood 3 weeks after treatment started (n ≈ 20, p = 0.022).

The specimen comprised PBMCs, sampled around atezolizumab (anti-PD-L1) treatment. The source of this sequence is a man between 65 and 79 years old with urothelial cancer.

The CDR3 region: CASSLAQATDTQYF. The bases read TGCGCCAGCAGCTTGGCCCAGGCCACAGATACGCAGTATTTT. The chain joins TRBV5-1 to TRBJ2-3; no confident D gene assignment can be made. The germline V gene provides CDR1 SGHRS and CDR2 YFSETQ. The cysteine opens and the phenylalanine closes a CDR3 of 14 amino acids. Only the CDR3 DNA stays, 42 bases, in frame from base 1. V loses 0 bases of germline sequence and J loses 2 bases, and the interval between the two ends is 7 bases.